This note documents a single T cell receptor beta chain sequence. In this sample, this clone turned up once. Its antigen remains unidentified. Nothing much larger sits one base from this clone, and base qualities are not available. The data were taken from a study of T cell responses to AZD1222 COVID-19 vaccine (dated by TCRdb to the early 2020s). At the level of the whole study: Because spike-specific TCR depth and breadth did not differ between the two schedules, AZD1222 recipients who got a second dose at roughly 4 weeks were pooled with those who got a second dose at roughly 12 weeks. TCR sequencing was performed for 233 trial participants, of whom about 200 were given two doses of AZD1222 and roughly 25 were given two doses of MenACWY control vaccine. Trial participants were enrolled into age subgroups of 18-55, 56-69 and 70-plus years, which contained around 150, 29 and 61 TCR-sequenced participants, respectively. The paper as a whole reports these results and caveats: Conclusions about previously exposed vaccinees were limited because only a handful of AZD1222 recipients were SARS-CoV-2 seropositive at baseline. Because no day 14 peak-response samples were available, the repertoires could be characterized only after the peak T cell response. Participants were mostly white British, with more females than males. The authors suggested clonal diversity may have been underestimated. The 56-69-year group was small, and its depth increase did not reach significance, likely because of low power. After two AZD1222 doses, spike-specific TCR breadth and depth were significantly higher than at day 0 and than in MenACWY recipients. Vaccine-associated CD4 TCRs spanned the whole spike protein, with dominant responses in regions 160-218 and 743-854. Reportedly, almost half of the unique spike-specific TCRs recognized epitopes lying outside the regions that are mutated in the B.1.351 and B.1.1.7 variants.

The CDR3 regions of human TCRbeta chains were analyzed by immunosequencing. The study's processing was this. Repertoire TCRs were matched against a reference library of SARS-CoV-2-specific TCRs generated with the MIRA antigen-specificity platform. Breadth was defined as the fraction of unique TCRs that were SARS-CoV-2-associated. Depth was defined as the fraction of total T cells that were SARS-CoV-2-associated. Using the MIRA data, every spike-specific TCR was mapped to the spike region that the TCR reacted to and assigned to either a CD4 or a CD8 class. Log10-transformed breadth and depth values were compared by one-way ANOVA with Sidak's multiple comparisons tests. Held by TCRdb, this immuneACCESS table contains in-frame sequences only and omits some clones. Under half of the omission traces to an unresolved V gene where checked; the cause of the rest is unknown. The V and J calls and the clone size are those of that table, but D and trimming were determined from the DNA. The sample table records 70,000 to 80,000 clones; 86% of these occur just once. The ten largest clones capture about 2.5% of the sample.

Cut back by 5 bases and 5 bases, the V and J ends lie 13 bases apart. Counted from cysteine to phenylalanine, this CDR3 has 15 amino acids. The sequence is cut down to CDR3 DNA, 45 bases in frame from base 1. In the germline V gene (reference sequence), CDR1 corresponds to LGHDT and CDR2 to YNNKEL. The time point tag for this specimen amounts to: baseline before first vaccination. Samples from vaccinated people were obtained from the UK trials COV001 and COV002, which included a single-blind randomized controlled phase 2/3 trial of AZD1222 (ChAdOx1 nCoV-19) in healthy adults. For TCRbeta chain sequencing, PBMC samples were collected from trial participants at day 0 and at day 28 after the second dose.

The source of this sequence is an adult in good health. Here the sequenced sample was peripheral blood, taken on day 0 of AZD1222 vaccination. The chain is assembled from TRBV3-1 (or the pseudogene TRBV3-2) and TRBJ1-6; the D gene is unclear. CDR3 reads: CASSEGNRNNSPLHF. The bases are TGTGCCAGCAGCGAAGGGAACAGAAATAATTCACCCCTCCACTTT.